Below, 29 T cell receptor beta chains from the same sample are listed, as sequenced in a study of CD8+ T cells in alopecia areata. It was cDNA, reverse transcribed from extracted RNA, that served as the sequencing template. TCRdb's table, derived via immunoSEQ multiplex PCR, lists solely in-frame clones and lacks some. The sample lists roughly 40,000 clones, around 90% occurring once. Treatment given: oral pan-JAK inhibitor, 5-10 mg twice daily. Specimen: CD8+ T cells sorted from blood, collected at week 24, from a patient treated with tofacitinib. The receptors were gathered from a human donor with alopecia areata.

This sequence joins TRBV7-8 and TRBJ2-1, with D perhaps matching TRBD2 (6 bases). The CDR3 sequence is 16 residues long. V gave up 4 bases and J gave up 4 bases, with 17 bases separating them. Germline V CDR1 and CDR2: SGHVS, FQNEAQ. The CDR3 nucleotides are TGTGCCAGCAGCTACTCCCGGGACTCCATTTACAATGAGCAGTTCTTC. It encodes CASSYSRDSIYNEQFF. The full variable domain, completed using reference TRBV7-8 and TRBJ2-1, is GAGVSQSPRYKVAKRGQDVALRCDPISGHVSLFWYQQALGQGPEFLTYFQNEAQLDKSGLPSDRFFAERPEGSVSTLKIQRTQQEDSAVYLCASSYSRDSIYNEQFFGPGTRLTVL.

The chain uses TRBV7-9 and TRBJ2-3; perhaps TRBD2 as D (5 bases). CDR3 length: 15 residues. V dropped 6 bases and J dropped 1 base, with 14 bases sitting between them. The germline V gene has CDR1 SEHNR and CDR2 FQNEAQ (reference sequence). DNA for the CDR3: TGTGCCAGCAGTTGGCCCGGGGTCGGCACAGATACGCAGTATTTT. Amino acids: CASSWPGVGTDTQYF.

The rearrangement links TRBV30 to TRBJ2-2; no definite D call. The ends were cut back, 1 base at V and 4 bases at J, with 10 bases in the middle. This CDR3 is built from 14 residues. Germline CDR1 reads GTSNPN; CDR2 reads SVGIG (reference sequence). This CDR3 reads CAWSEGWGTGELFF. The CDR3 coding sequence is TGTGCCTGGAGTGAAGGTTGGGGCACCGGGGAGCTGTTTTTT.

The chain is built from TRBV28 and TRBJ2-3; D is ambiguous. The CDR3 contains 13 residues. CDR1 and CDR2 (germline): MDHEN, SYDVKM. V was shortened by 1 base and J by 0 bases, with 2 bases between the two germline ends. The CDR3 DNA follows: TGTGCCAGCAGTTTATACAGCACAGATACGCAGTATTTT. It yields the protein CASSLYSTDTQYF.

This chain uses TRBV6-6 with TRBJ1-5; D is uncertain. V was shortened by 8 bases and J by 0 bases, with 8 bases between the two germline ends. The CDR3 has 13 amino acids. Germline V gene lookup returns CDR1 MNHNY and CDR2 SVGAGI (reference sequence). CDR3 sequence (DNA): TGTGCCAGCTACGAAGGTAGCAATCAGCCCCAGCATTTT. Encoded protein: CASYEGSNQPQHF.

J is TRBJ2-5 and V is TRBV15; no definite D call. The better agreement between TRBJ2-7 and the DNA end casts doubt on the J call. Germline V CDR1 and CDR2: LNHNV, YYDKDF (reference sequence). There are 15 residues in the CDR3. The CDR3 here is CATSMNRYSSYEQYF. The CDR3, as DNA: TGTGCCACCAGCATGAACAGATATAGCTCCTACGAGCAGTACTTC.

This rearrangement joins TRBV27 to TRBJ2-7; the D is unclear. The V end was cut by 1 base, the J end by 6 bases, with 7 bases between. Germline V lookup: CDR1 MNHEY, CDR2 SMNVEV (reference sequence). There are 12 residues in the CDR3. The CDR3 bases are TGTGCCAGCAGTTTATTGGGGTCCGAGCAGTACTTC. Residues: CASSLLGSEQYF.

The chain combines TRBV27 with TRBJ2-7, with TRBD1 matching over 8 bases. The CDR3 sequence is 14 residues long. J lost 3 bases, V lost 3 bases, and 4 bases had no gene match. Germline V CDR1 and CDR2: MNHEY, SMNVEV (reference sequence). CDR3 nucleotide sequence: TGTGCCAGCAGTTTCCACGGACAGGGCTACGAGCAGTACTTC. It specifies CASSFHGQGYEQYF.

The rearrangement uses TRBV5-4 and TRBJ2-1; D is perhaps TRBD2 (6 bases). The CDR3 runs 15 residues. V was pared by 4 bases and J by 4 bases, with 15 bases between. CDR1 and CDR2 from the germline V gene are SGHNT and YYREEE (reference sequence). The CDR3 nucleotides read TGTGCCAGCAGCCAAGACCGGGGGATTTACAATGAGCAGTTCTTC. Protein: CASSQDRGIYNEQFF.

The V gene is TRBV7-9, the J gene TRBJ2-1; TRBD1 matches at 7 bases. Germline values: CDR1 SEHNR, CDR2 FQNEAQ (reference sequence). There are 19 residues in the CDR3. The V segment lost 6 bases and the J segment 0 bases; nucleotides outside the gene matches: 17. The CDR3 DNA is TGTGCCAGCAGGCCACTTGAACGACAGGGCACTTTCTCCTACAATGAGCAGTTCTTC. This sequence encodes CASRPLERQGTFSYNEQFF.

V usage is TRBV30 and J usage is TRBJ1-2, with a possible D match to TRBD1 (5 bases). V lost 3 bases and J lost 5, with 16 bases in between. CDR1 is GTSNPN, CDR2 SVGIG, per germline (reference sequence). This CDR3 region has 14 residues. This chain's CDR3 is CAWSPGGAEYGYTF. The CDR3 region has the DNA TGTGCCTGGAGCCCAGGTGGGGCTGAGTATGGCTACACCTTC.

The count of this clone is one. J is TRBJ2-2 and V is TRBV7-9, with 7 nucleotides matching TRBD2. The CDR3 runs 11 residues. The J segment lost 3 bases and the V segment lost 11 bases, leaving 0 bases of the junction unmatched. The germline V gene encodes CDR1 SEHNR and CDR2 FQNEAQ (reference sequence). The chain's CDR3 is CARGDTGELFF. The CDR3 region has the DNA TGTGCCCGGGGGGACACCGGGGAGCTGTTTTTT.

The rearrangement uses TRBV19 and TRBJ2-1; no clear D. V was clipped by 3 bases and J by 3 bases, with 6 bases between them. Germline V gives CDR1 LNHDA, CDR2 SQIVND (reference sequence). This CDR3 region has 13 residues. The CDR3 DNA is TGTGCCAGTAGTATGGTCAACTACAATGAGCAGTTCTTC. Amino acids: CASSMVNYNEQFF.

The J gene is TRBJ2-3, the V gene TRBV23-1; TRBD1 matches 9 bases. TRBV23-1 is labeled an ORF, and its function is uncertain. This CDR3 spans 16 amino acids. The V segment lost 0 bases and the J segment 4 bases; nucleotides outside the gene matches: 5. The CDR3 here is CASSQSGDRAPDTQYF. Here the CDR3 DNA reads TGCGCCAGCAGTCAATCAGGGGACAGGGCGCCAGATACGCAGTATTTT.

The genes are TRBV6-5 and TRBJ2-5; possibly TRBD1 or TRBD2 for D (5 bases each). CDR3 length: 16 residues. The germline V gene has CDR1 MNHEY and CDR2 SVGAGI. V lost 2 bases to trimming and J lost 5 bases, with 18 bases between them. The CDR3 nucleotides are TGTGCCAGCAGTTACCATTCCTCGGGGCCCGAGGAGACCCAGTACTTC. Translation gives CASSYHSSGPEETQYF.

This sequence joins TRBV27 and TRBJ2-1; D is possibly TRBD2 (6 bases). The V and J ends lost 5 bases and 6 bases respectively, with 14 bases between them. The CDR3 is made up of 14 amino acids. Germline V gene lookup returns CDR1 MNHEY and CDR2 SMNVEV (reference sequence). CDR3 nucleotide sequence: TGTGCCAGCAGTCCGGGACTTCGGATCAATGAGCAGTTCTTC. It yields the protein CASSPGLRINEQFF.

The chain carries TRBV30 and TRBJ2-7, with 10 bases identical to TRBD1. Germline values: CDR1 GTSNPN, CDR2 SVGIG (reference sequence). V shed 1 base, J shed 7 bases, and the junction held 7 bases outside the gene matches. This CDR3 contains 14 residues. This CDR3 is CAWSGGTGDHEQYF. In DNA form, the CDR3 reads TGTGCCTGGAGTGGCGGGACAGGGGACCATGAGCAGTACTTC. Drawing the rest from reference TRBV30 and TRBJ2-7, the complete variable domain is SQTIHQWPATLVQPVGSPLSLECTVEGTSNPNLYWYRQAAGRGLQLLFYSVGIGQISSEVPQNLSASRPQDRQFILSSKKLLLSDSGFYLCAWSGGTGDHEQYFGPGTRLTVT.

This chain uses TRBV6-6 with TRBJ2-7; TRBD2 matches 9 bases. The germline gives CDR1 MNHNY, CDR2 SVGAGI (reference sequence). CDR3 size: 15 residues. V lost 2 bases, J lost 3 bases, and 5 bases stayed unmatched. CDR3 residues: CASSYPLAGLYEQYF. In DNA form, the CDR3 reads TGTGCCAGCAGTTACCCTCTAGCGGGGCTCTACGAGCAGTACTTC.

This chain uses TRBV29-1 with TRBJ2-2, with D perhaps given as TRBD1 or TRBD2 (5 bases each). This CDR3 is built from 13 residues. CDR1 and CDR2 (germline): SQVTM, ANQGSEA. The ends were cut back, 6 bases at V and 1 base at J, with 9 bases in the middle. As DNA, the CDR3 is TGCAGCGTCGGGGACGGGAACACCGGGGAGCTGTTTTTT. It encodes CSVGDGNTGELFF.

The CDR3 DNA reads TGCAGCGTTGAAAAGCGACCCTATAGCACAGATACGCAGTATTTT. This gives the protein CSVEKRPYSTDTQYF. The chain carries TRBV29-1 and TRBJ2-3, with D unclear. The length of the CDR3 is 15 residues. Germline V lookup: CDR1 SQVTM, CDR2 ANQGSEA. Trimming took off 2 bases at V and 0 bases at J, with 12 bases between the two ends.

The V gene is TRBV4-1, the J gene TRBJ2-7; D might be TRBD1 (6 bases). The V gene lost 5 bases and the J gene lost 2 bases, with 10 bases spanning the gap. Germline CDR1 MGHRA, CDR2 YSYEKL. The CDR3 contains 13 residues. The CDR3 loop is CASSTRDTYEQYF. The CDR3 region has the DNA TGCGCCAGCAGCACCCGGGACACCTACGAGCAGTACTTC.

This chain connects TRBV21-1 to TRBJ2-3; TRBD2, the D gene given by the table, was not confirmed from the DNA. TRBV21-1 counts as a pseudogene. The CDR3 covers 16 residues. Here the CDR3 reads CASSKFALAGEDTQYF. The CDR3 region has the DNA TGTGCCAGCAGCAAATTCGCACTAGCGGGGGAAGATACGCAGTATTTT.

The V gene is TRBV7-2, the J gene TRBJ2-1; 12 bases match TRBD2. The CDR3 totals 16 residues. Germline CDR1 SGHTA, CDR2 FQGNSA. After removal of 4 bases from V and 7 bases from J, the junction contained 8 bases not matched to a gene. CDR3 nucleotides: TGTGCCAGCAGCTCTCCGACTAGCGGGGGAATGAATGAGCAGTTCTTC. It is translated as CASSSPTSGGMNEQFF.

The gene calls are TRBV2 and TRBJ2-7; 7 bases are shared with TRBD1. Looked up from germline, CDR1 is SNHLY and CDR2 is FYNNEI. This CDR3 contains 14 residues. V lost 4 bases, J lost 3 bases, and 6 bases stayed unmatched. The CDR3 spells CASSVRQGNYEQYF. In DNA, the CDR3 is TGTGCCAGCAGTGTACGACAGGGAAACTACGAGCAGTACTTC.

V usage is TRBV9 and J usage is TRBJ2-7; D is perhaps TRBD1 or TRBD2 (6 bases each). CDR3 length equals 15 residues. The V end lost 4 bases, the J end lost 6 bases, and 20 bases lay between the germline ends. The germline V gene has CDR1 SGDLS and CDR2 YYNGEE. The CDR3 region has the DNA TGTGCCAGCAGCCCAAAGGGGGAGGCTAGCGCCGAGCAGTACTTC. It translates to CASSPKGEASAEQYF.

The V and J genes are TRBV5-1 and TRBJ1-2; the D is unclear. V dropped 2 bases and J dropped 4 bases, with 9 bases sitting between them. The CDR3 totals 13 residues. Germline values: CDR1 SGHRS, CDR2 YFSETQ. Written as DNA, the CDR3 is TGCGCCAGCAGCTTCCGCGGCCCCTATGGCTACACCTTC. Protein: CASSFRGPYGYTF.

This clone was seen a single time. This rearrangement joins TRBV2 to TRBJ2-5; D possibly matches TRBD1 or TRBD2 (5 bases each). Germline CDR1 and CDR2: SNHLY and FYNNEI. V was pared by 6 bases and J by 7 bases, with 15 bases between. The CDR3 extends over 13 amino acids. DNA for the CDR3: TGTGCCAGCAGGCCGGACTGGGGGTGGACCCAGTACTTC. This sequence encodes CASRPDWGWTQYF.

The chain couples TRBV6-1 to TRBJ2-3; D gene unclear. There are 13 residues in the CDR3. Trimming shortened V by 4 bases and J by 4 bases, and 9 bases separated the two germline ends. Germline V gives CDR1 MNHNS, CDR2 SASEGT. The DNA for the CDR3 is TGTGCCAGCAGTGGCGTACCGGCAGATACGCAGTATTTT. It translates to CASSGVPADTQYF.

The chain carries TRBV7-8 and TRBJ2-7; maybe TRBD2 (6 bases). CDR1 SGHVS and CDR2 FQNEAQ come from the germline V gene. V gave up 1 base and J gave up 3 bases, with 10 bases separating them. The CDR3 runs 14 residues. The CDR3 nucleotides read TGTGCCAGCAGCTTAGGGGTCGGGGGCTACGAGCAGTACTTC. It encodes CASSLGVGGYEQYF.